The entry below gives a single TCR beta chain sequence along with its context. The data derive from a study of tumor-infiltrating lymphocytes in oesophageal squamous cell carcinoma. This CDR3 is 16 amino acids long. CDR1 is SGHTA, CDR2 FQGTGA, per germline. Each CDR3 protein is one row after TCRdb ran MiXCR on the PCR reads. The data contain 18,000 or so distinct CDR3 sequences, 40% to 45% of them singletons. The origin of this receptor is a male donor with esophageal squamous cell carcinoma. Source material: normal esophageal tissue next to the tumor. The genes are TRBV7-3 and TRBJ2-1; D is perhaps TRBD2 (6 bases). The end of the DNA aligns better with TRBJ2-7, so the J call may be wrong. The CDR3 nucleotides are TGTGCCAGCAGCCCAAAGAGACTTGGGGGGACCTACGAGCAGTACTTC. It is translated as CASSPKRLGGTYEQYF.